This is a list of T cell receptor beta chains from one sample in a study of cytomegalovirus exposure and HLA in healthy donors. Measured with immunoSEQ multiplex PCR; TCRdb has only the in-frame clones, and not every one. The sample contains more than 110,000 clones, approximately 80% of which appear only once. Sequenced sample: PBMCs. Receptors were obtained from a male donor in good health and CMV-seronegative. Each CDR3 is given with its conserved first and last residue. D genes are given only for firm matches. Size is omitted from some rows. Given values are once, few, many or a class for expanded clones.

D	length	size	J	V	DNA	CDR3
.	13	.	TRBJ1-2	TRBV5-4	TGTGCCAGCAGCTGGACTGCGGACTATGGCTACACCTTC	CASSWTADYGYTF
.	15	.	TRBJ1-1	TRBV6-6	TGTGCCAGCAAATTGTCGGGGGTTCCAAACACTGAAGCTTTCTTT	CASKLSGVPNTEAFF
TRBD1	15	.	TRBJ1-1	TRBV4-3	TGCGCCAGCAGCCTAGGACAGGAACGAAGGACTGAAGCTTTCTTT	CASSLGQERRTEAFF
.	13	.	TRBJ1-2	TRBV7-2	TGTGCCAGCAGCTTAGATCTTAACTATGGCTACACCTTC	CASSLDLNYGYTF
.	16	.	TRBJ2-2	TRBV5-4	TGTGCCAGCAGCTCCGCTGGACTCCCCGGAGGCGGGGAGCTGTTTTTT	CASSSAGLPGGGELFF
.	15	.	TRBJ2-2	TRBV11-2	TGTGCCAGCACCGGCGACTTGGTTAGCACCGGGGAGCTGTTTTTT	CASTGDLVSTGELFF
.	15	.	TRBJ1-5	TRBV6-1	TGTGCCAGCAGTGAAGGGGCAGCCATCAATCAGCCCCAGCATTTT	CASSEGAAINQPQHF
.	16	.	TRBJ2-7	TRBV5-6	TGTGCCAGCAGCTTGCGTGACAGATACGTTGGCTTGGAGCAGTACTTC	CASSLRDRYVGLEQYF
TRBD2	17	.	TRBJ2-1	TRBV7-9	TGTGCCAGCAGCGTGCCCCCCATAGCGGGGGCTTACAATGAGCAGTTCTTC	CASSVPPIAGAYNEQFF
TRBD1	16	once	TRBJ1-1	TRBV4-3	TGCGCCAGCAGCCAAAGGACAGGGGGCTGGAACACTGAAGCTTTCTTT	CASSQRTGGWNTEAFF